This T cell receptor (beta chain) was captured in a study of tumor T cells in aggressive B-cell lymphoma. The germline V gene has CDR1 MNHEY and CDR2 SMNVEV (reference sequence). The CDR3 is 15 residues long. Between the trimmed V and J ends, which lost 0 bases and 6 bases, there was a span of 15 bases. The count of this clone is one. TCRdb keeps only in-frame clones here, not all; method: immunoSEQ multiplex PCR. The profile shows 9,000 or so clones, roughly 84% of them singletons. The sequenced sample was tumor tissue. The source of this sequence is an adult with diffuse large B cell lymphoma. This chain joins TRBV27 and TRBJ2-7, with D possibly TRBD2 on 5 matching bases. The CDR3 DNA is TGTGCCAGCAGTTTATCAGAGGGCGTAGGTCTCGAGCAGTACTTC. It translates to CASSLSEGVGLEQYF.